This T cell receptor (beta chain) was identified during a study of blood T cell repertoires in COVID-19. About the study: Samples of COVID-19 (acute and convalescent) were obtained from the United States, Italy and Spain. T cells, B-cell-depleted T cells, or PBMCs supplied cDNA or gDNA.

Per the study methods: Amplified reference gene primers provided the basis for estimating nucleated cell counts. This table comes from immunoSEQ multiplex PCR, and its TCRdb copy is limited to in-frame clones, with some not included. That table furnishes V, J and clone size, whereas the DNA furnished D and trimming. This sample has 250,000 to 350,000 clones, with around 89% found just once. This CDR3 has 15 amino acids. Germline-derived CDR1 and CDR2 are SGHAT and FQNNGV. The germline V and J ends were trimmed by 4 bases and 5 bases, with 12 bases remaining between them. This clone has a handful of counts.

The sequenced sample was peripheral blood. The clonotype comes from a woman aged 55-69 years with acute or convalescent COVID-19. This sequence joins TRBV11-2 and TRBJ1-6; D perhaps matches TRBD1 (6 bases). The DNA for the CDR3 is TGTGCCAGCAGCTCGGGCGGACAGAATAATTCACCCCTCCACTTT. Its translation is CASSSGGQNNSPLHF.